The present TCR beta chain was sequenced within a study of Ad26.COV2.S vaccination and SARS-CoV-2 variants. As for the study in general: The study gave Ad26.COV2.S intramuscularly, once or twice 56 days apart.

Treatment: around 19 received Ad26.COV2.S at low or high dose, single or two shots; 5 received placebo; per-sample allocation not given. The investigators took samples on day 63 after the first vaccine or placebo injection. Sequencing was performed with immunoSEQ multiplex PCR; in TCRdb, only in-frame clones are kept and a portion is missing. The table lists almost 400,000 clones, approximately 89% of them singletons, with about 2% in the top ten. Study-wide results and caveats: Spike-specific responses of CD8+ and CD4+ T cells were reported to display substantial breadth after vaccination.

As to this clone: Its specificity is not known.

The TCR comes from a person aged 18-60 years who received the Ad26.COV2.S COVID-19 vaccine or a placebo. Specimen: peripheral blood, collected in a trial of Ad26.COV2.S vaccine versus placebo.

CDR3 DNA sequence: TGTGCCAGCAGCTTAGTACAGGGACGTTCACCCCTCCACTTT. Its translation is CASSLVQGRSPLHF. The rearrangement links TRBV7-8 to TRBJ1-6, with D tentatively TRBD1 (6 bases). The V and J ends lost 1 base and 9 bases respectively, with 10 bases between them. There are 14 residues in the CDR3. Germline V gene data show CDR1 as SGHVS and CDR2 as FQNEAQ.